This T cell receptor (beta chain) was captured by sequencing in a study of blood T cell repertoires in COVID-19. CDR1 and CDR2 from the germline V gene are SGHNT and YYREEE (reference sequence). V shed 7 bases, J shed 3 bases, and the junction held 1 base outside the gene matches. The CDR3 length is 12 residues. Participants came from about two dozen US areas, aged roughly 18 to 95 years. TCRdb keeps only in-frame clones here, not all; method: immunoSEQ multiplex PCR. The data contain roughly 250,000 clones, about 85% of them singletons. The receptor was derived from a woman under 40 with acute COVID-19. This chain uses TRBV5-4 with TRBJ2-7; 10 positions agree with TRBD1. Sequencing was performed on PBMCs or T cells enriched from blood (not recorded which). CDR3 coding DNA: TGTGCCAGCGGGGACAGGGGCTACGAGCAGTACTTC. Translation gives CASGDRGYEQYF. Using reference TRBV5-4 and TRBJ2-7 for the parts outside the CDR3, the full variable domain is ETGVTQSPTHLIKTRGQQVTLRCSSQSGHNTVSWYQQALGQGPQFIFQYYREEENGRGNFPPRFSGLQFPNYSSELNVNALELDDSALYLCASGDRGYEQYFGPGTRLTVT.